This T cell receptor beta chain was recorded in a study of blood T cell repertoires in COVID-19. Looking at the study overall: Material from acute and convalescent COVID-19 was sourced from the United States, Italy and Spain.

This clone was picked up one time. Original handling: How many nucleated cells were present was estimated from reference gene primer amplification. The assay was immunoSEQ multiplex PCR, and TCRdb's table has in-frame clones only and misses some. V and J calls and clone size are as listed in that table; D and trimming were resolved from the DNA. The table shows roughly 400,000 clones, with about 90% occurring only once. Participant age was about 18 to 89 years, and participants resided in about two dozen US areas. Assignment of participants to cohorts was predicated upon participant-reported clinical history. The V and J ends lost 0 bases and 2 bases respectively, with 13 bases between them. The CDR3 extends over 17 amino acids. Germline CDR1 is ENHRY and CDR2 is SYGVKD.

The J gene is TRBJ1-4, the V gene TRBV10-3; TRBD1 might be the D (5 bases). Sequenced: PBMCs or T cells enriched from blood (not recorded which). The source is a woman in her twenties or thirties who had recovered from COVID-19. DNA for the CDR3: TGTGCCATCAGTGAGTCGACTCGGGCAGGGACTAATGAAAAACTGTTTTTT. Residues: CAISESTRAGTNEKLFF.